This is a list of T cell receptor beta chains from one sample in a study of graft-versus-host responses after intestinal transplantation. Clones were sequenced by immunoSEQ multiplex PCR, and TCRdb holds only the in-frame ones, with some missing. The table has tens of thousands of clones, 92% seen once. This material consisted of PBMCs, taken 98 days after intestinal transplantation. Receptors were obtained from a human patient who received an intestinal transplant, so some T cells may come from the graft donor. The CDR3 runs from the conserved cysteine through the conserved F or W. Fields, in order: clone size, D gene, V gene, J gene, CDR3 DNA, CDR3 protein. D genes are given only for firm matches. Clone size is given for some rows only: seen once, a few or many times, or a class if the clone is expanded.

>-|-|TRBV27|TRBJ2-1
TGTGCCAGCAGTTTAAGGGAGTCTGGCTACAATGAGCAGTTCTTC
CASSLRESGYNEQFF
>once|-|TRBV6-1|TRBJ2-7
TGTGCCAGCAGTGAAGCGGGCTACGAGCAGTACTTC
CASSEAGYEQYF
>-|-|TRBV21-1|TRBJ2-1
-
CASSKAPVAGGSYNEQFF
>-|TRBD1|TRBV4-1|TRBJ2-2
TGCGCCAGCAGCCAATGGGGACAGTGGACCGGGGAGCTGTTTTTT
CASSQWGQWTGELFF
>once|-|TRBV6-1|TRBJ2-3
TGTGCCAGCAGTTCGGAAACAGATACGCAGTATTTT
CASSSETDTQYF
>-|TRBD1|TRBV7-6|TRBJ2-3
TGTGCCAGCAGCTTAGCGCCCATTACAGGGGCGACCACAGATACGCAGTATTTT
CASSLAPITGATTDTQYF
>-|-|TRBV29-1|TRBJ2-7
TGCAGCGTTGAAGACGTGGGCAGGAGCTCCTACGAGCAGTACTTC
CSVEDVGRSSYEQYF
>-|-|TRBV29-1|TRBJ1-1
TGCAGCGTTGCCGGGACGGTGAACACTGAAGCTTTCTTT
CSVAGTVNTEAFF
>-|-|TRBV7-9|TRBJ2-1
TGTGCCAGCAGCACCCCGGACAACCCCAGCTCCTACAATGAGCAGTTCTTC
CASSTPDNPSSYNEQFF
>-|-|TRBV2|TRBJ2-2
TGTGCCAGCAGTGAGAGGGCCGGTCCTCTGAACACCGGGGAGCTGTTTTTT
CASSERAGPLNTGELFF
>-|-|TRBV9|TRBJ2-7
TGTGCCAGCAGCCGCGACCCGGGAGCAAAATACGAGCAGTACTTC
CASSRDPGAKYEQYF
>-|TRBD1|TRBV28|TRBJ1-5
TGTGCCGGCAGTCCACTACAGGGAGGGGGCCAGCCCCAGCATTTT
CAGSPLQGGGQPQHF
>-|-|TRBV11-2|TRBJ2-2
TGTGCCAGCAGCTTAGACAGGGTTGCTGGGGAGCTGTTTTTT
CASSLDRVAGELFF
>-|-|TRBV23-1|TRBJ2-2
TGCGCCAGCAGTCGTAAACTTTATGACGGGGAGCTGTTTTTT
CASSRKLYDGELFF
>-|-|TRBV7-6|TRBJ2-5
TGTGCCAGCAGCCAAACCGGGACGAGAAAAGAGACCCAGTACTTC
CASSQTGTRKETQYF
>-|TRBD1|TRBV6-6|TRBJ1-1
TGTGCCAGCAGGCCACGACAGGGAGCCATGAACACTGAAGCTTTCTTT
CASRPRQGAMNTEAFF
>-|TRBD1|TRBV29-1|TRBJ2-1
TGCAGCGTGGGACAGGGGGCATTGGATGAGCAGTTCTTC
CSVGQGALDEQFF
>-|TRBD2|TRBV7-2|TRBJ2-2
TGTGCCAGCACTTTAGAGGGGCTAGCGGGGGCCGGGGAGCTGTTTTTT
CASTLEGLAGAGELFF
>-|TRBD2|TRBV23-1|TRBJ2-1
TGCGCCAGCGCAGGGGACAGTCCGGGACTAGCGGGAGAGGGGGATGAGCAGTTCTTC
CASAGDSPGLAGEGDEQFF
>-|-|TRBV7-9|TRBJ2-7
TGTGCCAGCAGCTTGAATTCCTACGAGCAGTACTTC
CASSLNSYEQYF
>-|TRBD1|TRBV19|TRBJ1-4
TGTGCCAGTAGCTCGGGACAGGGGTTCGGTCTAACTAATGAAAAACTGTTTTTT
CASSSGQGFGLTNEKLFF
>-|TRBD1|TRBV29-1|TRBJ1-1
TGCAGCGTTGGGACAGGGCTTGGCACTGAAGCTTTCTTT
CSVGTGLGTEAFF
>-|TRBD2|TRBV29-1|TRBJ2-3
TGCAGCGTTGACCCCCCGGGGGGGGCTGGGGATACGCAGTATTTT
CSVDPPGGAGDTQYF
>-|-|TRBV18|TRBJ1-1
TGTGCCAGCTCACCACCAGGCAGGGGGAACACTGAAGCTTTCTTT
CASSPPGRGNTEAFF
>-|TRBD2|TRBV28|TRBJ2-1
TGTGCCAGCAGTTCCCTTAGCGGGACCTCACCGTTCTCCTACAATGAGCAGTTCTTC
CASSSLSGTSPFSYNEQFF
>-|-|TRBV19|TRBJ1-5
TGTGCCAGTAGGATCCGGAACAGCAGCCCCAATCAGCCCCAGCATTTT
CASRIRNSSPNQPQHF
>once|-|TRBV2|TRBJ2-7
TGTGCCAGCAGACCCGTATTGACAGACTTCTCCTACGAGCAGTACTTC
CASRPVLTDFSYEQYF
>once|-|TRBV15|TRBJ1-4
TGTGCCACCAGCGGCGGACAGGAAAAACTGTTTTTT
CATSGGQEKLFF
>-|TRBD1|TRBV6-1|TRBJ2-7
TGTGCCAGCAGTGAGTCAGGGGGCCTCCCATCCTACGAGCAGTACTTC
CASSESGGLPSYEQYF
>-|-|TRBV2|TRBJ2-3
TGTGCCACCACAAGGGGGGACTATGGCACAGATACGCAGTATTTT
CATTRGDYGTDTQYF
>-|TRBD2|TRBV10-3|TRBJ2-3
TGTGCCATCGGGGGGACTAGCGGGGTCACAGATACGCAGTATTTT
CAIGGTSGVTDTQYF
>-|TRBD1|TRBV9|TRBJ2-2
TGTGCCAGCAGCCCCCGGGACAGGCCACAAGGAGAGCTGTTTTTT
CASSPRDRPQGELFF
>-|-|TRBV6-5|TRBJ1-6
TGTGCCAGCAGTTACTCTCGCGCAGGTATCTCACCCCTCCACTTT
CASSYSRAGISPLHF
>-|-|TRBV6-5|TRBJ2-5
TGTGCCAGCAGACAGGTCGGGGGGCCCCAGTACTTC
CASRQVGGPQYF
>-|TRBD2|TRBV5-1|TRBJ2-1
TGCGCCAGCAGCTTGATCGGGGGGTACTACAATGAGCAGTTCTTC
CASSLIGGYYNEQFF
>-|-|TRBV11-2|TRBJ2-3
TGTGCCAGCACCTATATGAGCACAGATACGCAGTATTTT
CASTYMSTDTQYF
>-|-|TRBV19|TRBJ2-3
TGTGCCAGTAGCCCCGACCCCAGCACAGATACGCAGTATTTT
CASSPDPSTDTQYF
>-|TRBD1|TRBV5-1|TRBJ2-3
TGCGCCAGCAGCTCCAGGACAGGCAGCACAGATACGCAGTATTTT
CASSSRTGSTDTQYF
>-|TRBD2|TRBV6-5|TRBJ2-2
TGTGCCGGGACTAGCGTTTACACCGGGGAGCTGTTTTTT
CAGTSVYTGELFF
>-|-|TRBV5-6|TRBJ1-2
TGTGCCAGCAGCTTGGGGGCAGTTTTCCTCTATGGCTACACCTTC
CASSLGAVFLYGYTF
>-|TRBD1|TRBV5-1|TRBJ1-1
TGCGCCAGCAGCTCTCTGGGTGAGGGGGCCCACCCCATGAACACTGAAGCTTTCTTT
CASSSLGEGAHPMNTEAFF
>once|TRBD1|TRBV6-6|TRBJ1-4
TGTGCCAGCAGTCCCATCGGACAGGGTAATGAAAAACTGTTTTTT
CASSPIGQGNEKLFF
>-|TRBD1|TRBV29-1|TRBJ2-1
TGCAGCGTCGTTCCGGACAGGGTCATCTACAATGAGCAGTTCTTC
CSVVPDRVIYNEQFF
>once|TRBD2|TRBV6-5|TRBJ2-2
TGTGCCAGCAGTTACGGACTAGTACCCGGGGAGCTGTTTTTT
CASSYGLVPGELFF
>once|-|TRBV2|TRBJ2-1
TGTGCCAGCTACAGGGCGGGATACAATGAGCAGTTCTTC
CASYRAGYNEQFF
>-|-|TRBV7-6|TRBJ2-2
TGTGCCAGCAGCTTAGTCCCCTCCGGGGGTTACGCCGGGGAGCTGTTTTTT
CASSLVPSGGYAGELFF
>-|-|TRBV28|TRBJ1-4
TGTGCCAGCAGTTTAGAAAGGGTACGTGAAAAACTGTTTTTT
CASSLERVREKLFF
>-|-|TRBV10-1|TRBJ2-2
TGCGCCAGCAGTGAGTCGTGGTCAGAAGGGACCGGGGAGCTGTTTTTT
CASSESWSEGTGELFF
>-|-|TRBV16|TRBJ1-2
TGTGCCAGCAGCCAATTGCCAGGGGCGGGATATGGCTACACCTTC
CASSQLPGAGYGYTF